These 6 T cell receptor beta chains were all obtained from the same sample, sequenced in a study of blood T cell repertoires in COVID-19. Data came from immunoSEQ multiplex PCR; TCRdb stores just in-frame clones and leaves some out. This table holds some 200,000 clones, approximately 81% found once. Sequenced sample: peripheral blood. Every receptor here comes from a woman in her 70s with COVID-19, enrolled during active disease.

This chain joins TRBV7-2 and TRBJ2-7; 8 bases agree with TRBD2. The CDR3 sequence is 15 residues long. V trimming: 1 base; J trimming: 5 bases; junction bases outside the gene matches: 7. In germline, CDR1 is SGHTA, CDR2 FQGNSA. CDR3 DNA: TGTGCCAGCAGCTTAGGCGCTAGCGGGTTCAACGAGCAGTACTTC. Its protein product is CASSLGASGFNEQYF.

This rearrangement joins TRBV30 to TRBJ1-2, with D possibly being TRBD1 (5 bases). Per germline, CDR1 GTSNPN and CDR2 SVGIG (reference sequence). The ends were cut back, 0 bases at V and 8 bases at J, with 16 bases in the middle. CDR3 length: 14 amino acids. The CDR3 here is CAWSVPGHSGGYTF. The DNA for the CDR3 is TGTGCCTGGAGTGTACCCGGACACAGCGGGGGCTACACCTTC.

This sequence joins TRBV9 and TRBJ1-5, with D possibly matching TRBD1 (5 bases). Trimming shortened V by 4 bases and J by 6 bases, and 14 bases separated the two germline ends. From germline, CDR1 is SGDLS and CDR2 YYNGEE. The CDR3 is 14 residues long. The CDR3 reads CASSLLSGGQPQHF. The CDR3 DNA sequence: TGTGCCAGCAGCCTCTTAAGCGGGGGTCAGCCCCAGCATTTT.

The chain couples TRBV5-6 to TRBJ2-1; TRBD2 matches 11 bases. The germline V gene has CDR1 SGHDT and CDR2 YYEEEE. J was trimmed by 7 bases and V by 0 bases; bases with no gene match: 3. The CDR3 loop spans 15 amino acids. This CDR3 reads CASSLGLAGKNEQFF. The CDR3 region has the DNA TGTGCCAGCAGCTTGGGACTAGCGGGAAAGAATGAGCAGTTCTTC.

The V and J genes are TRBV6-5 and TRBJ1-2; 10 positions match TRBD1. This CDR3 spans 14 amino acids. CDR1 MNHEY and CDR2 SVGAGI come from the germline V gene. V dropped 7 bases and J dropped 7; count of bases not matched to a gene: 9. This CDR3 is CASIRTGGSPGYTF. The CDR3 bases are TGTGCCAGCATTAGGACAGGGGGTTCGCCTGGCTACACCTTC.

V usage is TRBV29-1 and J usage is TRBJ2-3; the D is unclear. There are 12 residues in the CDR3. The V gene's germline CDR1 is SQVTM and CDR2 ANQGSEA. Trimming took off 3 bases at V and 2 bases at J, with 6 bases between the two ends. In DNA, the CDR3 is TGCAGCGTTGACAGGTTCACAGATACGCAGTATTTT. Protein product: CSVDRFTDTQYF.